These 12 T cell receptor beta chains were all obtained from the same sample, sequenced in a study of OX40 agonist ivuxolimab in advanced cancers. Sequencing was performed with immunoSEQ multiplex PCR; in TCRdb, only in-frame clones are kept and a portion is missing. Of 70,000 or so clones in the sample, around 87% were seen once. The sample consisted of CD4+ or CD8+ T cells sorted from blood, taken in a trial of the OX40 agonist ivuxolimab. These receptors were collected from an adult with an advanced solid tumor such as melanoma, head and neck, liver or kidney cancer.

The chain links TRBV10-3 to TRBJ2-5; TRBD1 matches at 8 bases. CDR1 ENHRY and CDR2 SYGVKD come from the germline V gene. The CDR3 totals 13 residues. Trimming removed 7 bases from V and 2 bases from J; junction bases left unmatched: 3. DNA of the CDR3: TGTGCCATCACAGACAGGGGTCAAGAGACCCAGTACTTC. Residues: CAITDRGQETQYF.

The V and J genes are TRBV4-1 and TRBJ1-2; unclear D gene. V lost 1 base and J 8 bases, leaving 20 bases between the germline ends. Germline V gene sequence: CDR1 MGHRA, CDR2 YSYEKL. The CDR3 sequence is 16 residues long. This CDR3 is CASSQGSGPPGYGYTF. DNA of the CDR3: TGCGCCAGCAGCCAAGGTAGCGGTCCTCCGGGCTACGGCTACACCTTC.

V usage is TRBV14 and J usage is TRBJ2-7; the match to TRBD1 covers 10 bases. V trimming: 3 bases; J trimming: 2 bases; junction bases outside the gene matches: 1. CDR1 is SGHDN and CDR2 is FVKESK in the germline V gene. The CDR3 loop spans 14 amino acids. CDR3: CASSQGQGPYEQYF. Here the CDR3 DNA reads TGTGCCAGCAGCCAGGGACAGGGGCCCTACGAGCAGTACTTC.

J is TRBJ2-7 and V is TRBV2; possibly TRBD2 for D (5 bases). The length of the CDR3 is 15 residues. V dropped 2 bases and J dropped 5 bases, with 16 bases sitting between them. Germline CDR1 SNHLY, CDR2 FYNNEI. CDR3 sequence reads: CASSERQWTRHEQYF. The CDR3 coding sequence is TGTGCCAGCAGTGAAAGGCAGTGGACTCGGCACGAGCAGTACTTC.

The genes are TRBV4-1 and TRBJ2-1; 12 bases align to TRBD2. The length of the CDR3 is 16 residues. With 6 bases clipped from V and 1 base from J, the junction kept 4 bases outside the gene matches. Per the germline V gene, CDR1 is MGHRA and CDR2 is YSYEKL. DNA for the CDR3: TGCGCCAGCAGAAAGGGACTAGCGGGTTCCTACAATGAGCAGTTCTTC. Its protein is CASRKGLAGSYNEQFF.

J is TRBJ2-3 and V is TRBV11-2; D not certain. Trimming removed 4 bases from V and 0 bases from J, with 2 bases in between. The germline V gene has CDR1 SGHAT and CDR2 FQNNGV. The CDR3 sequence is 12 residues long. The CDR3: CASSSSTDTQYF. The CDR3 DNA follows: TGTGCCAGCAGCTCTAGCACAGATACGCAGTATTTT. The whole variable domain, remainder taken from reference TRBV11-2 and TRBJ2-3, is EAGVAQSPRYKIIEKRQSVAFWCNPISGHATLYWYQQILGQGPKLLIQFQNNGVVDDSQLPKDRFSAERLKGVDSTLKIQPAKLEDSAVYLCASSSSTDTQYFGPGTRLTVL.

The chain has TRBV7-6 and TRBJ1-2; no definite D call. CDR1 and CDR2 (germline): SGHVS, FNYEAQ. This CDR3 is 13 amino acids long. With 1 base removed from V and 3 bases from J, the gap between germline ends came to 6 bases. The CDR3 coding sequence is TGTGCCAGCAGCTTAGAGAGTGACTATGGCTACACCTTC. Translated: CASSLESDYGYTF.

The rearrangement joins TRBV2 to TRBJ2-3, with TRBD2 matching over 7 bases. This CDR3 comprises 13 residues. Germline values: CDR1 SNHLY, CDR2 FYNNEI. V dropped 8 bases and J dropped 6; count of bases not matched to a gene: 8. The chain's CDR3 is CASSREGTDTQYF. Here the CDR3 DNA reads TGTGCCAGCTCGAGGGAGGGGACGGATACGCAGTATTTT.

This clone was counted between two and nine times. The chain couples TRBV28 to TRBJ1-1; no firm D call. The CDR3 contains 15 residues. V shed 5 bases and J shed 11 bases, with 24 bases lying between them. Germline CDR1 and CDR2: MDHEN and SYDVKM. CDR3 bases: TGTGCCAGCAGTCCGGACCTGAAGAGATACGGAGGGGCTTTCTTT. Its protein product is CASSPDLKRYGGAFF.

The chain is built from TRBV6-1 and TRBJ2-7, with 12 positions matching TRBD2. Trimming removed 6 bases from V and 5 bases from J; junction bases left unmatched: 8. Germline lookup yields CDR1 MNHNS and CDR2 SASEGT. The CDR3 has 15 amino acids. This CDR3 reads CASSLLAGGFDEQYF. The CDR3 bases are TGTGCCAGCAGCCTACTAGCGGGAGGTTTTGACGAGCAGTACTTC.

This chain joins TRBV6-4 and TRBJ1-1; D remains ambiguous. The CDR3 contains 15 residues. V was shortened by 4 bases and J by 0 bases, with 12 bases between the two germline ends. Germline values: CDR1 MRHNA, CDR2 SNTAGT. The CDR3 DNA sequence: TGTGCCAGCAGTGGTCGGGGTCCCATGAACACTGAAGCTTTCTTT. This translates into CASSGRGPMNTEAFF.

The rearrangement joins TRBV7-9 to TRBJ2-3; D call uncertain. Trimming left V 1 base short and J 0 bases short, with 8 bases between. Germline CDR1 reads SEHNR; CDR2 reads FQNEAQ (reference sequence). CDR3 length: 15 amino acids. The CDR3 DNA is TGTGCCAGCAGCTTAGTCCTAAGTAGCACAGATACGCAGTATTTT. Its translation is CASSLVLSSTDTQYF.